The 24 T cell receptor beta chains given below trace back to one sample, sequenced in a study of monozygotic twins with cystic fibrosis. Data came from immunoSEQ multiplex PCR; TCRdb stores just in-frame clones and leaves some out. The data show tens of thousands of clones, around nine tenths seen once. What was sequenced was blood. Source of these receptors: a woman aged 25 to 39 with cystic fibrosis.

This clone was seen only once. The genes are TRBV6-1 and TRBJ1-2, with 7 bases aligning to TRBD1. Germline V gene data show CDR1 as MNHNS and CDR2 as SASEGT. With 4 bases clipped from V and 6 bases from J, the junction kept 8 bases outside the gene matches. The CDR3 totals 14 residues. The CDR3 DNA reads TGTGCCAGCAGTGCCCAACAGGGGAGGGATGGCTACACCTTC. Amino acid sequence: CASSAQQGRDGYTF.

The rearrangement joins TRBV30 to TRBJ2-3; D remains ambiguous. CDR1 and CDR2 from the germline V gene are GTSNPN and SVGIG (reference sequence). Trimming took 3 bases from V and 0 from J, leaving 25 bases between them. CDR3 length: 19 residues. The CDR3 here is CAWSGERPVLTSSTDTQYF. The CDR3 DNA is TGTGCCTGGAGCGGCGAGAGGCCCGTACTCACCTCTAGCACAGATACGCAGTATTTT. The full variable domain, its missing parts supplied by reference TRBV30 and TRBJ2-3, is SQTIHQWPATLVQPVGSPLSLECTVEGTSNPNLYWYRQAAGRGLQLLFYSVGIGQISSEVPQNLSASRPQDRQFILSSKKLLLSDSGFYLCAWSGERPVLTSSTDTQYFGPGTRLTVL.

V gene TRBV2 combines with J gene TRBJ1-5; D gene ambiguous. V gave up 6 bases and J gave up 1 base, with 13 bases separating them. The CDR3 totals 15 residues. The germline CDR1 and CDR2 sequences are SNHLY and FYNNEI. The CDR3 loop reads CASSQVQVSNQPQHF. CDR3 bases: TGTGCCAGCAGCCAAGTACAAGTCAGCAATCAGCCCCAGCATTTT.

The chain has TRBV30 and TRBJ1-2; D remains unclear. V lost 4 bases and J 8 bases, leaving 8 bases between the germline ends. Per germline, CDR1 GTSNPN and CDR2 SVGIG (reference sequence). The CDR3 is made up of 10 amino acids. The CDR3: CAWIGHGYTF. The CDR3 coding sequence is TGTGCCTGGATAGGGCACGGCTACACCTTC.

This clone has only one observation. This chain connects TRBV6-4 to TRBJ2-5; 14 bases align to TRBD2. Trimming took 0 bases from V and 4 from J; bases not matched to a gene: 1. Germline CDR1 and CDR2: MRHNA and SNTAGT. CDR3 length equals 16 residues. In DNA form, the CDR3 reads TGTGCCAGCAGTGACTCGACTAGCGGGGGGGCAGAGACCCAGTACTTC. Protein: CASSDSTSGGAETQYF.

The rearrangement uses TRBV2 and TRBJ2-5; D might be TRBD2 (5 bases). This CDR3 is 13 amino acids long. The V and J ends lost 7 bases and 4 bases respectively, with 13 bases between them. Germline CDR1 is SNHLY and CDR2 is FYNNEI. The CDR3 here is CASMRVELETQYF. The CDR3 DNA reads TGTGCCAGCATGCGGGTCGAACTAGAGACCCAGTACTTC.

The chain links TRBV4-1 to TRBJ2-7, with D uncertain. This CDR3 has 15 amino acids. CDR1 and CDR2 (germline): MGHRA, YSYEKL. V lost 1 base and J 2 bases, leaving 12 bases between the germline ends. CDR3 sequence (DNA): TGCGCCAGCAGCCAAGGGTCGCCCTCCCCCTACGAGCAGTACTTC. Encoded protein: CASSQGSPSPYEQYF.

J is TRBJ2-1 and V is TRBV6-6, with TRBD2 matching 8 bases. CDR1 is MNHNY and CDR2 is SVGAGI in the germline V gene (reference sequence). Germline trimming cut 0 bases from V and 4 bases from J; bases unmatched to any gene: 5. The CDR3 consists of 16 residues. CDR3 amino acids: CASSYSSAGAYNEQFF. CDR3 bases: TGTGCCAGCAGTTACTCGTCAGCGGGGGCTTACAATGAGCAGTTCTTC.

The J gene is TRBJ2-7, the V gene TRBV7-2; D is undetermined. V lost 0 bases and J lost 3, with 6 bases in between. Germline lookup yields CDR1 SGHTA and CDR2 FQGNSA. The CDR3 loop spans 13 amino acids. CDR3 nucleotide sequence: TGTGCCAGCAGCTTAGCGCGCAGCTACGAGCAGTACTTC. Residues: CASSLARSYEQYF.

The V and J genes are TRBV5-6 and TRBJ1-2; D ambiguous. CDR1 is SGHDT and CDR2 is YYEEEE in the germline V gene. Trimming left V 3 bases short and J 8 bases short, with 14 bases between. The CDR3 runs 13 residues. DNA for the CDR3: TGTGCCAGCAGCTCCCTTGCCCAGAGGGGCTACACCTTC. Protein sequence: CASSSLAQRGYTF.

This rearrangement joins TRBV9 to TRBJ2-3, with a weak D call TRBD2 (5 bases). Trimming removed 0 bases from V and 5 bases from J, with 16 bases in between. Germline CDR1 SGDLS, CDR2 YYNGEE. This CDR3 has 16 residues. CDR3 sequence (DNA): TGTGCCAGCAGCGTAGGACTACTAACCCACCGAGATACGCAGTATTTT. It codes for CASSVGLLTHRDTQYF.

CDR3: CASSDYFTDTQYF. The CDR3 DNA is TGTGCCAGCAGTGACTACTTCACAGATACGCAGTATTTT. The chain recombines TRBV6-6 with TRBJ2-3; possible D gene TRBD2, 5 bases. Germline V gene sequence: CDR1 MNHNY, CDR2 SVGAGI (reference sequence). This CDR3 has 13 residues. The V end was cut by 5 bases, the J end by 2 bases, with 8 bases between.

This clone appeared a single time. V is TRBV4-2 and J is TRBJ1-2, with a weak D call TRBD1 (6 bases). The V end was cut by 1 base, the J end by 4 bases, with 16 bases between. The CDR3 is made up of 16 amino acids. In germline, CDR1 is LGHNA, CDR2 YNFKEQ. This CDR3 is CASSQAGSRGAYGYTF. CDR3 nucleotide sequence: TGTGCCAGCAGCCAAGCGGGTTCGCGGGGGGCCTATGGCTACACCTTC.

The gene calls are TRBV10-3 and TRBJ1-1; tentative D call: TRBD1 (5 bases). Trimming removed 10 bases at V and 3 bases at J, with 18 bases between. CDR3 length: 14 residues. Germline values: CDR1 ENHRY, CDR2 SYGVKD. CDR3 residues: CATYKGGTYTEAFF. Here the CDR3 DNA reads TGTGCCACCTACAAAGGAGGGACTTACACTGAAGCTTTCTTT.

This clone is a singleton in its sample. The rearrangement links TRBV7-9 to TRBJ1-6; 8 bases match TRBD1. V shed 5 bases, J shed 14 bases, and the junction held 5 bases outside the gene matches. The germline CDR1 and CDR2 sequences are SEHNR and FQNEAQ (reference sequence). This CDR3 region has 12 residues. The CDR3 protein is CASSPTGEALHF. DNA of the CDR3: TGTGCCAGCAGCCCGACAGGGGAGGCCCTCCACTTT.

V gene TRBV7-9 combines with J gene TRBJ2-7, with D possibly being TRBD2 (6 bases). V was clipped by 5 bases and J by 4 bases, with 9 bases between them. CDR1 and CDR2 from the germline V gene are SEHNR and FQNEAQ (reference sequence). The CDR3 consists of 12 residues. The chain's CDR3 is CASSRGGYEQYF. The CDR3 DNA reads TGTGCCAGCAGCCGAGGAGGGTACGAGCAGTACTTC.

The rearrangement links TRBV29-1 to TRBJ1-3; possible D gene TRBD1, 5 bases. The CDR3 consists of 15 residues. Germline assignment: CDR1 SQVTM and CDR2 ANQGSEA. V gave up 7 bases and J gave up 0 bases, with 16 bases separating them. The CDR3 reads CSARQSTFSGNTIYF. The CDR3 coding sequence is TGCAGCGCGAGACAGTCCACCTTCTCTGGAAACACCATATATTTT.

The chain couples TRBV4-2 to TRBJ2-1; 8 bases match TRBD2. V was pared by 1 base and J by 14 bases, with 7 bases of the junction left unmatched. Germline V gene data show CDR1 as LGHNA and CDR2 as YNFKEQ. The CDR3 is made up of 13 amino acids. The CDR3 DNA sequence: TGTGCCAGCAGCCAAGTGAGCGGGGGCGTCAAGTTCTTC. Translation gives CASSQVSGGVKFF.

In nucleotides, the CDR3 is TGTGCTAGTGGCACCTACATAATCGCAGGGACAGGGGACTTTTCCACCGGGGAGCTGTTTTTT. This gives the protein CASGTYIIAGTGDFSTGELFF. The J gene is TRBJ2-2, the V gene TRBV12-5, with TRBD1 identical over 10 bases. Germline V gene lookup returns CDR1 LGHNT and CDR2 FRNRAP. The CDR3 is 21 residues long. J lost 4 bases, V lost 6 bases, and 23 bases had no gene match. Full variable domain (rest looked up from reference TRBV12-5 and TRBJ2-2): DARVTQTPRHKVTEMGQEVTMRCQPILGHNTVFWYRQTMMQGLELLAYFRNRAPLDDSGMPKDRFSAEMPDATLATLKIQPSEPRDSAVYFCASGTYIIAGTGDFSTGELFFGEGSRLTVL.

This rearrangement joins TRBV28 to TRBJ1-6; 9 nucleotides agree with TRBD1. The CDR3 runs 15 residues. The V segment lost 4 bases and the J segment 8 bases; nucleotides outside the gene matches: 6. From germline, CDR1 is MDHEN and CDR2 SYDVKM. Here the CDR3 reads CASSSTGTGHSPLHF. CDR3 nucleotides: TGTGCCAGCAGTTCTACCGGGACAGGGCATTCACCCCTCCACTTT.

The chain carries TRBV9 and TRBJ1-2; the D is unclear. CDR1 and CDR2 (germline): SGDLS, YYNGEE. The CDR3 is made up of 13 amino acids. The V gene lost 2 bases and the J gene lost 5 bases, with 10 bases spanning the gap. The CDR3 region is CASSVSGFYGYTF. The DNA for the CDR3 is TGTGCCAGCAGCGTCTCGGGCTTTTATGGCTACACCTTC.

This clone has just a few counts. It is unclear where the CDR3 begins or ends on the DNA, so no DNA is shown, and the CDR3 is as TCRdb lists it. V gene TRBV29-1 combines with J gene TRBJ1-2; the table's D call of TRBD1 was not tested on the DNA. The CDR3 comprises 12 residues, both ends counted. The germline V gene encodes CDR1 SQVTM and CDR2 ANQGSEA. Here the CDR3 reads CSAGDRFAMGTF.

This clone showed up just a few times. The V and J genes are TRBV5-4 and TRBJ1-1, with 7 bases lining up with TRBD1. Per the germline V gene, CDR1 is SGHNT and CDR2 is YYREEE (reference sequence). The CDR3 covers 14 residues. The V gene end was trimmed by 5 bases and the J gene end by 4 bases; junction bases not matched to a gene: 8. As DNA, the CDR3 is TGTGCCAGCAGGCGCGAGGGGGCGGGCACTGAAGCTTTCTTT. As protein: CASRREGAGTEAFF. Filled out from reference TRBV5-4 and TRBJ1-1, the complete variable domain reads ETGVTQSPTHLIKTRGQQVTLRCSSQSGHNTVSWYQQALGQGPQFIFQYYREEENGRGNFPPRFSGLQFPNYSSELNVNALELDDSALYLCASRREGAGTEAFFGQGTRLTVV.

The rearrangement joins TRBV4-3 to TRBJ2-6, with D perhaps matching TRBD1 or TRBD2 (5 bases each). The CDR3 has 18 residues. Germline CDR1 is LGHNA and CDR2 is YSLEER. V lost 4 bases and J lost 1, with 17 bases in between. The CDR3 is CASSPGMGWGSGANVLTF. CDR3 nucleotide sequence: TGCGCCAGCAGCCCGGGTATGGGGTGGGGGTCTGGGGCCAACGTCCTGACTTTC.